This TCR beta chain was recorded in a study of tumor-infiltrating lymphocytes in primary liver carcinoma. Across the whole study: The patient population consisted of men and women between 30 and 69 years of age. Tumor lesions were T1-T3 N0M0 and spanned roughly 4.2 to 11 cm. Sequenced samples came back with roughly 3.5 to 7.5 million productive TCRbeta reads, and the counts looked alike across tissue types. Study results and limitations: Reduced overlap was seen in tumor-adjacent and tumor-blood pairs versus tumor region pairs.

Starting material for RNA and DNA co-extraction consisted of about 20-30 mg of unsorted bulk tissue. A primer matching the constant region was used to make TCR beta cDNA from 450 to 550 ng of total RNA. Each TCR beta library was derived from three nested multiplex PCR rounds that employed slightly modified ARM-PCR. Running around 10 cycles apiece, the first two PCR rounds relied on TRBV1-TRBV30 forward primers together with a C-beta reverse primer. TCRdb used MiXCR to reprocess the multiplex PCR reads, holding one entry per CDR3 protein. The sample records about 120,000 distinct CDR3 sequences, 65% to 75% being singletons. Concerning this clonotype: The antigen is undetermined. Sequence at one end of the junction differs from germline and may be a read error.

Germline CDR1 and CDR2: SEHNR and FQNEAQ (reference sequence). This CDR3 contains 16 residues. Sequenced: tumor-adjacent normal liver tissue. This receptor was obtained from a woman aged 55-69 years with primary liver carcinoma and hepatitis B virus infection. The chain joins TRBV7-9 to TRBJ2-7, with D hard to call. The CDR3 reads CASSFSPWSTVYEHYF. As DNA, the CDR3 is TGTGCCAGCAGCTTTTCCCCCTGGTCGACTGTCTACGAGCACTACTTC.